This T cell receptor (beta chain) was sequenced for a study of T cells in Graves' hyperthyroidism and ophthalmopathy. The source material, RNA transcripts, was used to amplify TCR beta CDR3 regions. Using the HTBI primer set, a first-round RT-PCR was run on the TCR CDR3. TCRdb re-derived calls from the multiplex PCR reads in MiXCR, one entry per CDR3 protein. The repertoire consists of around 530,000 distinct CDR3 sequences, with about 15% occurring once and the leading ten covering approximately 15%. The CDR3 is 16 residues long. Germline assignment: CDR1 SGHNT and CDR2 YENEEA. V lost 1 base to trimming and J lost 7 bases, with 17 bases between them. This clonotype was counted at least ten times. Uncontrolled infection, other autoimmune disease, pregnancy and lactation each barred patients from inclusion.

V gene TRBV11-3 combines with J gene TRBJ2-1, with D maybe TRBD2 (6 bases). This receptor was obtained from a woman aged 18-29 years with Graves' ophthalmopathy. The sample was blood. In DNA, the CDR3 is TGTGCCAGCAGCTTAGGCTCCGGCGGGGAGATGAATGAGCAGTTCTTC. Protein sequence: CASSLGSGGEMNEQFF.